These T cell receptor beta chains were read from a single sample in a study of T cell repertoires in cytomegalovirus infection. MiXCR, applied by TCRdb to the reads, yields one record per CDR3 protein. The sample records around 430,000 distinct CDR3 sequences, about 39% being singletons. These receptors have no identified antigens. Sample: cultured PBMCs, taken from culture after CMV antigen stimulation. All receptors derive from a human donor in good health (CMV status not recorded). Some clones in this sample may be carry-over from other donors' samples. Each CDR3 is given with its conserved first and last residue. The order of the fields is CDR3 DNA, CDR3 protein, D gene, V gene, J gene, clone size. The D gene is left open where the match is weak. A row's size may be missing; if present it is once, few, many or a size class.

DNA: TGTGCCAGCAGTCTCACAGGAGGAAGTCAGCCCCAGCATTTT
CDR3: CASSLTGGSQPQHF
D: -
V: TRBV7-2
J: TRBJ1-5
size: few

DNA: TGTGCCGTCGCCCCGGTATCTAGCACAGATACGCAGTATTTT
CDR3: CAVAPVSSTDTQYF
D: -
V: TRBV10-3
J: TRBJ2-3
size: -

DNA: TGTGCCAGTAGTATGAGGGGGAAAAGCAATGAGCAGTTCTTC
CDR3: CASSMRGKSNEQFF
D: -
V: TRBV19
J: TRBJ2-1
size: -

DNA: TGTGCCAGCAGGACTCGACTAGCGGGAAGTTTTCATACGCAGTATTTT
CDR3: CASRTRLAGSFHTQYF
D: TRBD2
V: TRBV2
J: TRBJ2-3
size: -

DNA: TGTGCCAGCAGTTACCGGACCAGGTTCGAGACCCAGTACTTC
CDR3: CASSYRTRFETQYF
D: -
V: TRBV6-2/TRBV6-3
J: TRBJ2-5
size: -

DNA: TGCAGTGCTGGGGGAGGGGGCACAGATACGCAGTATTTT
CDR3: CSAGGGGTDTQYF
D: TRBD2
V: TRBV20-1
J: TRBJ2-3
size: -

DNA: TGTGCCAGCAGCTTACAACGCCCGGGCCTACTTAACTATGGCTACACCTTC
CDR3: CASSLQRPGLLNYGYTF
D: -
V: TRBV7-9
J: TRBJ1-2
size: -

DNA: TGTGCCAGCAGCCCGACACGGGCAGGTGAAGCTTTCTTT
CDR3: CASSPTRAGEAFF
D: -
V: TRBV7-6
J: TRBJ1-1
size: -

DNA: TGCGCCAGCAGCATAGGGATCCCTAATGAAAAACTGTTTTTT
CDR3: CASSIGIPNEKLFF
D: -
V: TRBV5-1
J: TRBJ1-4
size: few

DNA: TGTGCCACCAGTGATATCGGTCCCAGGGGGGAAAAACTGTTTTTT
CDR3: CATSDIGPRGEKLFF
D: TRBD1
V: TRBV24-1
J: TRBJ1-4
size: few

DNA: TGCAGTGCCTACCGGGAGCCTGACGAAGCTTTCTTT
CDR3: CSAYREPDEAFF
D: -
V: TRBV20-1
J: TRBJ1-1
size: -

DNA: TGTGCCAGCAGTTCGAGGGGACCCCTTGGTGAGCAGTTCTTC
CDR3: CASSSRGPLGEQFF
D: -
V: TRBV12-3/TRBV12-4
J: TRBJ2-1
size: -

DNA: TGTGCCAGCAGCGGGGGGAGTGTGCAGTATTTT
CDR3: CASSGGSVQYF
D: -
V: TRBV7-2
J: TRBJ2-3
size: few

DNA: TGTGCCAGCAGCTCAGGACAGGGAAGGTGGGATTCACCCCTCCACTTT
CDR3: CASSSGQGRWDSPLHF
D: TRBD1
V: TRBV7-2
J: TRBJ1-6
size: few

DNA: TGTGCCAGCAGCTTAATCGTTGGCGAGACTGAAGCTTTCTTT
CDR3: CASSLIVGETEAFF
D: -
V: TRBV7-2
J: TRBJ1-1
size: many

DNA: TGCAGTGCTAGAGCCTTCCCCCTCGACAGAGGAGTCTATGGCTACACCTTC
CDR3: CSARAFPLDRGVYGYTF
D: -
V: TRBV20-1
J: TRBJ1-2
size: few

DNA: TGTGCCAGCAGCTTAGGACTCCCCGATCAGCCCCAGCATTTT
CDR3: CASSLGLPDQPQHF
D: -
V: TRBV11-2
J: TRBJ1-5
size: few

DNA: TGTGCCAGCAGAACAGGAGGGATCACTGAAGCTTTCTTT
CDR3: CASRTGGITEAFF
D: -
V: TRBV6-1
J: TRBJ1-1
size: few

DNA: TGTGCCAGCTCACCACTTAGTGGCTCCTACAATGAGCAGTTCTTC
CDR3: CASSPLSGSYNEQFF
D: -
V: TRBV18
J: TRBJ2-1
size: -

DNA: TGTGCCAGCACTCAGGGGACCTGGACTAGCGGGAGACCGTACGAGCAGTACTTC
CDR3: CASTQGTWTSGRPYEQYF
D: TRBD2
V: TRBV7-2
J: TRBJ2-7
size: once

DNA: TGTGCCAGCAGCTTAGACGACCCCTACGAGCAGTACTTC
CDR3: CASSLDDPYEQYF
D: -
V: TRBV7-9
J: TRBJ2-7
size: few

DNA: TGCGCCAGCAGCCAAGTACTAGCGGATCGCACAGATACGCAGTATTTT
CDR3: CASSQVLADRTDTQYF
D: TRBD2
V: TRBV4-1
J: TRBJ2-3
size: few

DNA: TGTGCCAGCACCACTATAGGAGGGATTTACAATGAGCAGTTCTTC
CDR3: CASTTIGGIYNEQFF
D: -
V: TRBV7-8
J: TRBJ2-1
size: -

DNA: TGTGCCAGCAGTCCCCAGACAGGGTGGACCGGGGAGCTGTTTTTT
CDR3: CASSPQTGWTGELFF
D: TRBD1
V: TRBV27
J: TRBJ2-2
size: -

DNA: TGTGCCAGCAGCCCGACAGGGGTGTCACCCCTCCACTTT
CDR3: CASSPTGVSPLHF
D: TRBD1
V: TRBV27
J: TRBJ1-6
size: -

DNA: TGTGCCAGCAGCAAAACAGGCGCGGGAAACACCATATATTTT
CDR3: CASSKTGAGNTIYF
D: -
V: TRBV5-4
J: TRBJ1-3
size: -

DNA: TGTGCCAGCATTTACTATGGGGATACGCAGTATTTT
CDR3: CASIYYGDTQYF
D: -
V: TRBV12-3/TRBV12-4
J: TRBJ2-3
size: -

DNA: TGTGCCAGCAGCTCCCTATTATCTGGAAACACCATATATTTT
CDR3: CASSSLLSGNTIYF
D: -
V: TRBV7-2
J: TRBJ1-3
size: few

DNA: TGTGCCAGCAGCTTAGGTTGGGAGGAGACCCAGTACTTC
CDR3: CASSLGWEETQYF
D: -
V: TRBV7-8
J: TRBJ2-5
size: -

DNA: TGCAGCGTTGATCCCCCAGGGAGGGTCTACAATGAGCAGTTCTTC
CDR3: CSVDPPGRVYNEQFF
D: TRBD2
V: TRBV29-1
J: TRBJ2-1
size: few

DNA: TGTGCCAGCAGCCCACAGGGCGGGGAAAAACTGTTTTTT
CDR3: CASSPQGGEKLFF
D: -
V: TRBV12-3/TRBV12-4
J: TRBJ1-4
size: -

DNA: TGCAGTGCCGTGGGGGGGATACCAAACTACAATGAGCAGTTCTTC
CDR3: CSAVGGIPNYNEQFF
D: TRBD2
V: TRBV20-1
J: TRBJ2-1
size: -

DNA: TGTGCCAGCTCACGACAGGGGACGGATGCCAAAAACATTCAGTACTTC
CDR3: CASSRQGTDAKNIQYF
D: TRBD1
V: TRBV18
J: TRBJ2-4
size: -

DNA: TGTGCCAGCAGTTTAGTAGCCGGGACAGCCGGGGAGCTGTTTTTT
CDR3: CASSLVAGTAGELFF
D: TRBD1
V: TRBV27
J: TRBJ2-2
size: -

DNA: TGTGCCAGCAGTCCCCGACAGGGCAAAGAGACCCAGTACTTC
CDR3: CASSPRQGKETQYF
D: TRBD1
V: TRBV27
J: TRBJ2-5
size: few

DNA: TGTGCCAGCAGCTTAGACGTAGCGGGGGAGGCCTACGAGCAGTACTTC
CDR3: CASSLDVAGEAYEQYF
D: TRBD2
V: TRBV7-2
J: TRBJ2-7
size: many

DNA: TGTGCCAGCAGCACAGGGACTAGCGGGGGAGCGACCTACGAGCAGTACTTC
CDR3: CASSTGTSGGATYEQYF
D: TRBD2
V: TRBV11-2
J: TRBJ2-7
size: -

DNA: TGTGCCAGCAGCTCAACTCCCGGTCGGGAGACCCAGTACTTC
CDR3: CASSSTPGRETQYF
D: -
V: TRBV7-6
J: TRBJ2-5
size: -

DNA: TGTGCCAGCAACGGCTTCAAGGGGCGGGAGACCCAGTACTTC
CDR3: CASNGFKGRETQYF
D: -
V: TRBV2
J: TRBJ2-5
size: -

DNA: TGTGCCAGCAGCTTAGCTCCGGATGAGCAGTTCTTC
CDR3: CASSLAPDEQFF
D: -
V: TRBV7-2
J: TRBJ2-1
size: -

DNA: TGTGCCAGCAGCGGTCGGACAGGGAGTCTTAAAGCTTTCTTT
CDR3: CASSGRTGSLKAFF
D: TRBD1
V: TRBV7-2
J: TRBJ1-1
size: many

DNA: TGTGCCAGCAGTTACTCCCATAGCGGATACGAGCAGTACTTC
CDR3: CASSYSHSGYEQYF
D: -
V: TRBV6-5
J: TRBJ2-7
size: -

DNA: TGCAGTGCTGGCGGGGGCGGTGGTAGGGAAAAACTGTTTTTT
CDR3: CSAGGGGGREKLFF
D: -
V: TRBV20-1
J: TRBJ1-4
size: -

DNA: TGTGCCAGCAGCCCCCCCAGGGGAAACACCATATATTTT
CDR3: CASSPPRGNTIYF
D: -
V: TRBV28
J: TRBJ1-3
size: -

DNA: TGTGCCATCAGTCGAGGGATAACAGATACGCAGTATTTT
CDR3: CAISRGITDTQYF
D: -
V: TRBV10-3
J: TRBJ2-3
size: once

DNA: TGTGCCAGCAGAAGGACTAGCGGGGGGGCCGGGAATGAGCAGTTCTTC
CDR3: CASRRTSGGAGNEQFF
D: TRBD2
V: TRBV6-5
J: TRBJ2-1
size: -

DNA: TGCAGTGCCCTCAGGGGTAGCCTGTCCTACAATGAGCAGTTCTTC
CDR3: CSALRGSLSYNEQFF
D: -
V: TRBV20-1
J: TRBJ2-1
size: -

DNA: TGTGCCAGCAGCCAAGGGATTATAGGACACCAATTTAGCAATCAGCCCCAGCATTTT
CDR3: CASSQGIIGHQFSNQPQHF
D: -
V: TRBV4-2
J: TRBJ1-5
size: few

DNA: TGTGCCAGCAGTTACAGACTAGCGGGGGTATTCCAAGAGACCCAGTACTTC
CDR3: CASSYRLAGVFQETQYF
D: TRBD2
V: TRBV6-2/TRBV6-3
J: TRBJ2-5
size: -

DNA: TGCAGCGTTTCCACAGGGCTCACAGATACGCAGTATTTT
CDR3: CSVSTGLTDTQYF
D: -
V: TRBV29-1
J: TRBJ2-3
size: -

DNA: TGTGCCAGCAGCTTCCAAACCAGAAGCTCTGGGGCCAACGTCCTGACTTTC
CDR3: CASSFQTRSSGANVLTF
D: -
V: TRBV7-2
J: TRBJ2-6
size: many

DNA: TGTGCCAGCAGTACCGGGACTAGCGGGGATTCCATGTCCTACAATGAGCAGTTCTTC
CDR3: CASSTGTSGDSMSYNEQFF
D: TRBD2
V: TRBV5-3
J: TRBJ2-1
size: -